The T cell receptor (beta chain) described here comes from a study of CD8 T cells in ankylosing spondylitis (TCRdb year 2017). Broadly, across the study: To find TCR variants linked to disease, the study profiled T cell receptor beta repertoires in ankylosing spondylitis patients and healthy donors. The full study cohort comprised around 25 ankylosing spondylitis patients and approximately 100 healthy donors. Samples of peripheral blood were taken, and for ankylosing spondylitis patients, synovial fluid was collected as well.

The V end gives up 2 bases and the J end 8 bases, leaving 3 bases in the junction not matched to a gene. The CDR3 spans 15 residues, from the cysteine through the phenylalanine. Here the CDR3 DNA is all that survives: 45 bases in frame from base 1. CDR1 and CDR2 were assigned from the germline V gene (reference sequence) as WNHNN and SYGVQD. The run used an Illumina HiSeq 2500. Quantitative 5'-RACE with molecular barcodes was the method used to prepare the TCR beta libraries. The original pipeline was this. To identify disease-linked TCR variants, a new computational method was used, one built on a probabilistic model of VDJ rearrangement. Using fastp at Q25 and MiXCR, TCRdb reprocessed the public reads and kept productive beta chains. Rows matching on CDR3 protein sequence are summarized as one entry with the most common DNA and genes. TCRdb, not the authors, supplied the V and J calls. A total of fewer than 650,000 distinct CDR3 sequences appear in this sample, roughly an eighth of them only once. The ten top clones hold around 7% of the sample.

What the work shows at the level of the full study, not this receptor alone: According to the report, matched synovial fluid samples from ankylosing spondylitis patients were significantly enriched for the disease-linked clones. Some of the motif variants had been reported before in the synovial fluid and blood of reactive arthritis patients, a finding that suggests common disease-initiation mechanisms. A CD8+ phenotype was shown by the disease-linked clones, which were found at relatively low frequencies in peripheral blood. A TCR beta motif made up of eight or nine highly homologous amino acid variants appeared to be characteristic of blood from ankylosing spondylitis patients.

This clonotype was seen a handful of times. What antigen it recognizes has not been identified. Base qualities are missing; no much larger clone stands one base away. The sequence was collected from a male donor with ankylosing spondylitis. The chain is made from TRBV10-1 and TRBJ2-2, and 12 junctional nucleotides match TRBD2. The sequenced sample was blood, either unsorted or a sorted T cell fraction (not recorded which). The CDR3 is CASSERLAGAGELFF. The nucleotides read TGCGCCAGCAGTGAGCGACTAGCGGGAGCGGGGGAGCTGTTTTTT.